The 18 T cell receptor beta chains given below trace back to one sample, sequenced in a study of T cell responses to AZD1222 COVID-19 vaccine. Repertoires were generated with immunoSEQ multiplex PCR, while TCRdb's copy carries only in-frame clones and drops some. The sample yields roughly 120,000 clones, approximately 85% seen once. The specimen comprised peripheral blood, sampled on day 0 of AZD1222 vaccination. These receptors were taken from an adult in good health.

The CDR3 DNA is TGTGCCAGCGACACTAGCGGGGGGCCCTCCTACGAGCAGTACTTC. Its translation: CASDTSGGPSYEQYF. This chain uses TRBV5-8 with TRBJ2-7, with 12 bases matching TRBD2. J gave up 0 bases and V 7 bases, and 5 bases lay outside the gene matches. The CDR3 loop spans 15 amino acids. The germline V gene has CDR1 SGHTS and CDR2 YDEGEE.

This chain uses TRBV7-2 with TRBJ2-1, with D unclear. The CDR3 has 14 residues. Germline-derived CDR1 and CDR2 are SGHTA and FQGNSA. The V gene lost 7 bases and the J gene lost 0 bases, with 10 bases spanning the gap. The CDR3 region is CASKFQRSYNEQFF. CDR3 bases: TGTGCCAGCAAGTTTCAGCGCTCCTACAATGAGCAGTTCTTC.

V usage is TRBV30 and J usage is TRBJ1-3; D might be TRBD1 (5 bases). The CDR3 has 12 residues. The ends were cut back, 4 bases at V and 4 bases at J, with 8 bases in the middle. Germline V gene lookup returns CDR1 GTSNPN and CDR2 SVGIG (reference sequence). As DNA, the CDR3 is TGTGCCTGGAAGGGGCTAGGAAACACCATATATTTT. Its translation is CAWKGLGNTIYF.

The chain recombines TRBV7-9 with TRBJ1-4, with D perhaps TRBD1 (5 bases). Trimming took off 3 bases at V and 7 bases at J, with 9 bases between the two ends. Germline V gene lookup returns CDR1 SEHNR and CDR2 FQNEAQ (reference sequence). This CDR3 has 13 amino acids. The CDR3 here is CASSLSGSEKLFF. The CDR3 coding sequence is TGTGCCAGCAGCTTGTCAGGGAGTGAAAAACTGTTTTTT.

The chain combines TRBV3-1 (or the pseudogene TRBV3-2) with TRBJ1-5; no firm D call. Trimming left V 0 bases short and J 7 bases short, with 13 bases between. Per germline, CDR1 LGHDT and CDR2 YNNKEL (reference sequence). This CDR3 region has 15 residues. This CDR3 reads CASSQDRAGRQPQHF. CDR3 DNA: TGTGCCAGCAGCCAAGATCGAGCGGGGAGGCAGCCCCAGCATTTT.

The rearrangement uses TRBV16 and TRBJ2-1; no definite D call. The CDR3 totals 11 residues. Per the germline V gene, CDR1 is KGHSY and CDR2 is FQNENV. V dropped 4 bases and J dropped 5 bases, with 3 bases sitting between them. The CDR3 loop reads CASSPHNEQFF. The DNA for the CDR3 is TGTGCCAGCAGCCCTCACAATGAGCAGTTCTTC. Combining the CDR3 with reference TRBV16 and TRBJ2-1 gives the whole variable domain GEEVAQTPKHLVRGEGQKAKLYCAPIKGHSYVFWYQQVLKNEFKFLISFQNENVFDETGMPKERFSAKCLPNSPCSLEIQATKLEDSAVYFCASSPHNEQFFGPGTRLTVL.

The gene calls are TRBV5-8 and TRBJ2-1; 9 positions agree with TRBD1. Germline assignment: CDR1 SGHTS and CDR2 YDEGEE. V lost 4 bases and J lost 6; bases outside the gene matches: 14. CDR3 length equals 17 residues. The CDR3 spells CASSRLPGQGFANEQFF. DNA for the CDR3: TGTGCCAGCAGCCGACTTCCGGGACAGGGATTCGCCAATGAGCAGTTCTTC.

The chain is built from TRBV27 and TRBJ2-7; 8 bases are shared with TRBD1. Germline values: CDR1 MNHEY, CDR2 SMNVEV (reference sequence). This CDR3 is 15 amino acids long. V dropped 4 bases and J dropped 1; count of bases not matched to a gene: 6. CDR3: CASSSSGTGSYEQYF. CDR3 in DNA: TGTGCCAGCAGTTCCTCCGGGACAGGTTCCTACGAGCAGTACTTC.

The J gene is TRBJ2-2, the V gene TRBV9; D unresolved. Trimming removed 5 bases at V and 7 bases at J, with 9 bases between. This CDR3 comprises 12 residues. Germline V CDR1 and CDR2: SGDLS, YYNGEE. CDR3 sequence (DNA): TGTGCCAGCAGGAGGATTGGCGGGGAGCTGTTTTTT. Translated: CASRRIGGELFF.

The CDR3 loop is CASRHSVTGTGLYEQYF. The CDR3 nucleotides read TGTGCCAGCAGACATTCGGTGACCGGGACAGGGCTCTACGAGCAGTACTTC. The chain is built from TRBV27 and TRBJ2-7; TRBD1 matches 9 bases. Germline V gene sequence: CDR1 MNHEY, CDR2 SMNVEV (reference sequence). The CDR3 has 17 amino acids. V was pared by 6 bases and J by 3 bases, with 15 bases of the junction left unmatched.

This chain connects TRBV29-1 to TRBJ1-6, with 7 bases lining up with TRBD1. CDR1 SQVTM and CDR2 ANQGSEA come from the germline V gene. The CDR3 runs to 14 residues. Trimming removed 6 bases from V and 4 bases from J; junction bases left unmatched: 6. The DNA for the CDR3 is TGCAGCGTCCGGACAGGCGGTTATAATTCACCCCTCCACTTT. Its protein is CSVRTGGYNSPLHF.

This chain joins TRBV30 and TRBJ1-6, with TRBD1 identical over 7 bases. There are 15 residues in the CDR3. The V segment lost 3 bases and the J segment 6 bases; nucleotides outside the gene matches: 8. Germline assignment: CDR1 GTSNPN and CDR2 SVGIG (reference sequence). The CDR3 protein is CAWRNNRGRNSPLHF. The CDR3 DNA reads as TGTGCCTGGAGAAATAACAGGGGACGTAATTCACCCCTCCACTTT.

The chain combines TRBV6-4 with TRBJ2-2; tentatively, D is TRBD1 (6 bases). This CDR3 region has 16 residues. V lost 0 bases and J 0 bases, leaving 8 bases between the germline ends. The germline gives CDR1 MRHNA, CDR2 SNTAGT. CDR3 DNA sequence: TGTGCCAGCAGTGACTCAGGGACATCGAACACCGGGGAGCTGTTTTTT. It specifies CASSDSGTSNTGELFF.

Only a few counts were recorded for this clone. V gene TRBV11-2 combines with J gene TRBJ1-1, with D tentatively TRBD1 (6 bases). Trimming removed 5 bases at V and 10 bases at J, with 17 bases between. Germline lookup yields CDR1 SGHAT and CDR2 FQNNGV. The CDR3 spans 13 residues. CDR3 in DNA: TGTGCCAGCAGCGCACCTCCGGGACAAAGAGCTTTCTTT. It codes for CASSAPPGQRAFF.

The chain carries TRBV6-2 or TRBV6-3 and TRBJ2-1, with TRBD1 matching 9 bases. This CDR3 is built from 14 residues. CDR1 is MNHEY, CDR2 SVGEGT, per germline. J gave up 9 bases and V 6 bases, and 9 bases lay outside the gene matches. Here the CDR3 reads CASSRGTGLSEQFF. CDR3 in DNA: TGTGCCAGCAGCCGCGGGACAGGGTTGAGTGAGCAGTTCTTC.

The V and J genes are TRBV6-5 and TRBJ2-7; a weak D match, TRBD1 (5 bases). V dropped 1 base and J dropped 0 bases, with 7 bases sitting between them. The CDR3 contains 14 residues. Germline V gives CDR1 MNHEY, CDR2 SVGAGI. The CDR3 reads CASSYLRGSYEQYF. The CDR3 bases are TGTGCCAGCAGTTACTTAAGGGGCTCCTACGAGCAGTACTTC.

The V and J genes are TRBV6-5 and TRBJ2-2; D may be TRBD1 or TRBD2 (5 bases each). V lost 11 bases and J 4 bases, leaving 20 bases between the germline ends. Germline CDR1 is MNHEY and CDR2 is SVGAGI. The CDR3 is made up of 15 amino acids. CDR3 region: CAFSRGQLGTGELFF. Written as DNA, the CDR3 is TGTGCCTTTAGCCGGGGCCAGCTAGGCACCGGGGAGCTGTTTTTT.

The chain employs TRBV28 and TRBJ2-2, with D perhaps matching TRBD2 (7 bases). Germline V gene lookup returns CDR1 MDHEN and CDR2 SYDVKM. The V and J ends lost 6 bases and 7 bases respectively, with 21 bases between them. The CDR3 is 16 residues long. CDR3 nucleotide sequence: TGTGCCAGCAGGAACCCCGCCCGGGGGGCAGTCGGGGAGCTGTTTTTT. It specifies CASRNPARGAVGELFF.